These 27 T cell receptor beta chains were all obtained from the same sample, sequenced in a study of neurological immune-mediated disorders. MiXCR was run by TCRdb on the 5' RACE reads, yielding one entry per CDR3 protein. Found here are tens of thousands of distinct CDR3 sequences, more than 9.5% of them singletons; the top ten hold around 11%. The sequenced sample consisted of PBMCs. The receptors were sampled from a woman in her sixties or seventies with HTLV-1-associated myelopathy (HAM/TSP).

This clonotype was seen repeatedly, ten times or more. The chain is built from TRBV20-1 and TRBJ2-1; 7 bases match TRBD2. V lost 1 base to trimming and J lost 0 bases; unmatched junction nucleotides: 0. The germline CDR1 and CDR2 sequences are DFQATT and SNEGSKA (reference sequence). CDR3 size: 14 residues. CDR3 sequence (DNA): TGCAGTGCTAGAGGCGGGAGCTCCTACAATGAGCAGTTCTTC. Translated: CSARGGSSYNEQFF.

To note about this clonotype: Since a much larger clone is just one base distant, this may be a read error. The chain carries TRBV6-6 and TRBJ2-3, with D hard to call. Germline CDR1 reads MNHNY; CDR2 reads SVGAGI (reference sequence). This CDR3 spans 11 amino acids. CDR3 nucleotide sequence: TGTGTCAGCCGCAGCACAGATACGCAGTATTTT. Residues: CVSRSTDTQYF.

This clonotype has at least ten counts. The chain uses TRBV20-1 and TRBJ1-2; D perhaps matches TRBD1 (6 bases). Trimming cost V 4 bases and J 8 bases, with 14 bases left between them. The CDR3 runs to 12 residues. CDR1 is DFQATT, CDR2 SNEGSKA, per germline (reference sequence). The CDR3, as DNA: TGCAGTGCTATTCCAGGGGCGGAGGGCTACACCTTC. The encoded protein is CSAIPGAEGYTF.

Ten or more counts support this clonotype. V is TRBV5-1 and J is TRBJ2-3; 12 positions agree with TRBD2. The CDR3 is 18 residues long. Germline trimming cut 4 bases from V and 6 bases from J; bases unmatched to any gene: 15. Germline V gene data show CDR1 as SGHRS and CDR2 as YFSETQ. CDR3 sequence reads: CASSPTPGLAGNWDTQYF. For the CDR3, the DNA is TGCGCCAGCAGCCCGACCCCGGGACTAGCGGGCAATTGGGATACGCAGTATTTT.

Many counts were recorded for this clonotype. The J gene is TRBJ2-2, the V gene TRBV7-2; TRBD2 matches 8 bases. Germline V CDR1 and CDR2: SGHTA, FQGNSA. The CDR3 is 16 residues long. Trimming took 1 base from V and 4 from J; bases not matched to a gene: 5. The CDR3 nucleotides are TGTGCCAGCAGCTTAGGCGGGAGGAAGGTCACCGGGGAGCTGTTTTTT. It translates to CASSLGGRKVTGELFF.

This clonotype was counted many times. The V gene is TRBV4-1, the J gene TRBJ2-3, with TRBD1 identical over 7 bases. With 8 bases clipped from V and 2 bases from J, the junction kept 10 bases outside the gene matches. This CDR3 has 15 residues. From germline, CDR1 is MGHRA and CDR2 YSYEKL. The CDR3 protein is CASAGGQEVTDTQYF. The CDR3 DNA reads TGCGCCAGCGCCGGCGGACAGGAAGTCACAGATACGCAGTATTTT.

This clonotype was seen many times. The V call is TRBV7-8, the J call TRBJ1-1; tentative D call: TRBD1 (6 bases). Deletions cut 3 bases from V and 0 bases from J, with 11 bases between. There are 15 residues in the CDR3. In germline, CDR1 is SGHVS, CDR2 FQNEAQ. The CDR3 nucleotides read TGTGCCAGCAGCTTGGCAGGGGTTTTGAACACTGAAGCTTTCTTT. Translated, it gives CASSLAGVLNTEAFF.

This clonotype was picked up many times. This chain uses TRBV24-1 with TRBJ2-3; TRBD2 agrees at 11 bases. This CDR3 comprises 16 residues. The junction had 8 bases not matched to a gene; V was cut back by 7 bases and J by 3 bases. CDR1 KGHDR and CDR2 SFDVKD come from the germline V gene. CDR3 DNA sequence: TGTGCCACCAGCCTCCGACTAGCGGGACAAACAGATACGCAGTATTTT. This encodes CATSLRLAGQTDTQYF.

The table lists this clonotype with a few counts. The chain recombines TRBV7-9 with TRBJ2-1; 7 nucleotides agree with TRBD1. Germline V gene sequence: CDR1 SEHNR, CDR2 FQNEAQ (reference sequence). V was pared by 5 bases and J by 6 bases, with 10 bases of the junction left unmatched. CDR3 size: 15 residues. The CDR3 reads CASSLGQVPANEQFF. DNA of the CDR3: TGTGCCAGCAGCCTAGGACAGGTCCCGGCCAATGAGCAGTTCTTC.

This clonotype was detected ten times or more. The chain links TRBV5-1 to TRBJ2-3; 7 positions agree with TRBD1. Germline-derived CDR1 and CDR2 are SGHRS and YFSETQ. The CDR3 covers 16 residues. Germline trimming cut 0 bases from V and 2 bases from J; bases unmatched to any gene: 6. CDR3 nucleotides: TGCGCCAGCAGCTTGGGGCAGACAGGGTCCACAGATACGCAGTATTTT. This translates into CASSLGQTGSTDTQYF. Combining the CDR3 with reference TRBV5-1 and TRBJ2-3 gives the whole variable domain KAGVTQTPRYLIKTRGQQVTLSCSPISGHRSVSWYQQTPGQGLQFLFEYFSETQRNKGNFPGRFSGRQFSNSRSEMNVSTLELGDSALYLCASSLGQTGSTDTQYFGPGTRLTVL.

This clonotype was found many times. The chain joins TRBV3-1 to TRBJ2-1; TRBD2 agrees at 13 bases. Trimming took 1 base from V and 10 from J; bases not matched to a gene: 4. Germline assignment: CDR1 LGHDT and CDR2 YNNKEL (reference sequence). This CDR3 region has 15 residues. CDR3 sequence: CASSQGTSGSVEQFF. The CDR3 region has the DNA TGTGCCAGCAGCCAAGGGACTAGCGGGAGCGTAGAGCAGTTCTTC.

This clonotype came up many times. The V call is TRBV14, the J call TRBJ2-3; no clear D gene. From germline, CDR1 is SGHDN and CDR2 FVKESK. This CDR3 is built from 13 residues. V lost 4 bases and J lost 1, with 6 bases in between. This CDR3 reads CASSRRGTDTQYF. CDR3 DNA sequence: TGTGCCAGCAGCCGACGGGGCACAGATACGCAGTATTTT. The whole variable domain, filled in from reference TRBV14 and TRBJ2-3, reads EAGVTQFPSHSVIEKGQTVTLRCDPISGHDNLYWYRRVMGKEIKFLLHFVKESKQDESGMPNNRFLAERTGGTYSTLKVQPAELEDSGVYFCASSRRGTDTQYFGPGTRLTVL.

The table lists this clonotype with many counts. One junction end does not reproduce the germline sequence, and a read error may be involved. The rearrangement uses TRBV12-3 or TRBV12-4 and TRBJ2-7; D assignment may be TRBD1 or TRBD2 (5 bases each). The CDR3 sequence is 15 residues long. The CDR3 nucleotides read TGTGCCAGCAGTTCCCCGGGACGGAGCTCCCACGAGCAGTACTTC. Translation gives CASSSPGRSSHEQYF.

This clonotype has at least ten counts. J is TRBJ2-2 and V is TRBV7-8; D call uncertain. Germline CDR1 is SGHVS and CDR2 is FQNEAQ. The CDR3 loop spans 17 amino acids. V was cut by 2 bases and J by 0 bases, with 13 bases left in between. As DNA, the CDR3 is TGTGCCAGCAGCTTAATGGGCTTAGTGTCGAACACCGGGGAGCTGTTTTTT. It specifies CASSLMGLVSNTGELFF.

This clonotype was recorded at least ten times. The chain employs TRBV5-1 and TRBJ2-2; D might be TRBD2 (6 bases). Trimming took 6 bases from V and 5 from J, leaving 11 bases between them. The germline V gene encodes CDR1 SGHRS and CDR2 YFSETQ. The CDR3 sequence is 13 residues long. The CDR3 sequence is CASMEGVTGELFF. DNA of the CDR3: TGCGCCAGCATGGAGGGAGTTACCGGGGAGCTGTTTTTT.

Many counts were recorded for this clonotype. The V gene is TRBV20-1, the J gene TRBJ2-4, with TRBD2 identical over 7 bases. This CDR3 spans 15 amino acids. The germline V gene has CDR1 DFQATT and CDR2 SNEGSKA (reference sequence). Trimming at V came to 0 bases and at J to 1 base, leaving 3 bases not matched to a gene. The CDR3 DNA reads TGCAGTGCTAGAGAGAGTAGCGGGGCCAAAAACATTCAGTACTTC. Encoded protein: CSARESSGAKNIQYF.

Ten or more counts support this clonotype. The V and J genes are TRBV6-5 and TRBJ2-7; 7 bases fit TRBD1. With 4 bases clipped from V and 1 base from J, the junction kept 7 bases outside the gene matches. The CDR3 length is 15 residues. Germline V lookup: CDR1 MNHEY, CDR2 SVGAGI. The CDR3 loop is CASSSVEGASYEQYF. DNA for the CDR3: TGTGCCAGCAGTTCCGTCGAGGGGGCGTCCTACGAGCAGTACTTC.

The sample holds many counts of this clonotype. The chain couples TRBV20-1 to TRBJ2-5, with D perhaps assigned TRBD1 or TRBD2 (5 bases each). This CDR3 has 15 residues. Deletions cut 0 bases from V and 7 bases from J, with 18 bases between. CDR1 and CDR2 from the germline V gene are DFQATT and SNEGSKA (reference sequence). CDR3 amino acids: CSARDQRGRASTQYF. CDR3 nucleotide sequence: TGCAGTGCTAGAGATCAGAGGGGCAGGGCGTCGACCCAGTACTTC.

This clonotype occurred many times. The V gene is TRBV5-5, the J gene TRBJ2-3; D not certain. The CDR3 runs to 15 residues. V lost 0 bases to trimming and J lost 1 base, with 9 bases between them. The germline gives CDR1 SGHKS, CDR2 YYEKEE (reference sequence). CDR3 loop: CASSLDLRRTDTQYF. CDR3 nucleotide sequence: TGTGCCAGCAGCTTGGACCTACGTCGCACAGATACGCAGTATTTT.

The chain combines TRBV5-1 with TRBJ2-7; D is unclear. V lost 2 bases to trimming and J lost 5 bases, with 14 bases between them. In germline, CDR1 is SGHRS, CDR2 YFSETQ. This CDR3 comprises 14 residues. In DNA, the CDR3 is TGCGCCAGCAGCTTAGGCCAGGCAGCCGACGAGCAGTACTTC. This translates into CASSLGQAADEQYF. Complete variable domain (other parts from reference TRBV5-1 and TRBJ2-7): KAGVTQTPRYLIKTRGQQVTLSCSPISGHRSVSWYQQTPGQGLQFLFEYFSETQRNKGNFPGRFSGRQFSNSRSEMNVSTLELGDSALYLCASSLGQAADEQYFGPGTRLTVT.

The table lists this clonotype with many counts. The genes are TRBV7-2 and TRBJ2-7, with D possibly TRBD2 on 5 matching bases. Per the germline V gene, CDR1 is SGHTA and CDR2 is FQGNSA. V was shortened by 4 bases and J by 4 bases, with 11 bases between the two germline ends. The CDR3 is made up of 13 amino acids. The CDR3 DNA is TGTGCCAGCAGCTGGCGGGTCCCGTACGAGCAGTACTTC. Its translation is CASSWRVPYEQYF.

This clonotype has a count of ten or more. V is TRBV7-9 and J is TRBJ1-1; D is perhaps TRBD1 (6 bases). CDR3 size: 16 residues. V lost 6 bases to trimming and J lost 4 bases, with 21 bases between them. Germline V gene lookup returns CDR1 SEHNR and CDR2 FQNEAQ (reference sequence). The CDR3 sequence is CASSPTLPGGGTEAFF. Written as DNA, the CDR3 is TGTGCCAGCAGTCCGACGTTACCCGGGGGCGGCACTGAAGCTTTCTTT. Based on the CDR3 plus reference TRBV7-9 and TRBJ1-1, the full variable domain is DTGVSQNPRHKITKRGQNVTFRCDPISEHNRLYWYRQTLGQGPEFLTYFQNEAQLEKSRLLSDRFSAERPKGSFSTLEIQRTEQGDSAMYLCASSPTLPGGGTEAFFGQGTRLTVV.

Ten or more counts support this clonotype. The genes are TRBV12-3 or TRBV12-4 and TRBJ2-1; perhaps TRBD1 as D (5 bases). CDR3 length equals 14 residues. V was clipped by 6 bases and J by 8 bases, with 17 bases between them. As DNA, the CDR3 is TGTGCCAGCAGCCGACTGCAGGGCGGCGATGAGCAGTTCTTC. Translation: CASSRLQGGDEQFF.

This chain joins TRBV9 and TRBJ2-7; D not resolved. The closer fit of TRBJ2-5 to the DNA end suggests the J call may be wrong. This CDR3 has 13 residues. CDR1 and CDR2 (germline): SGDLS, YYNGEE. The CDR3 DNA reads TGTGCCAGCAGCGTAGGGGTCGAAGAGACCCAGTACTTC. Its translation is CASSVGVEETQYF.

Many counts were recorded for this clonotype. The chain uses TRBV28 and TRBJ2-3; D uncertain. This CDR3 is built from 16 residues. Germline CDR1 reads MDHEN; CDR2 reads SYDVKM. V dropped 3 bases and J dropped 8 bases, with 21 bases sitting between them. As DNA, the CDR3 is TGTGCCAGCAGTTTCAACCCGGCTCTAATTCACGGTACGCAGTATTTT. Amino acid sequence: CASSFNPALIHGTQYF.

This clonotype occurred many times. V is TRBV12-3 or TRBV12-4 and J is TRBJ1-2, with a weak D call TRBD1 (5 bases). The CDR3 runs to 13 residues. V was clipped by 7 bases and J by 4 bases, with 13 bases between them. CDR3 nucleotides: TGTGCCAGCACCCCAGACAGCTCCTATGGCTACACCTTC. This sequence encodes CASTPDSSYGYTF.

This clonotype was detected ten times or more. This sequence joins TRBV3-1 and TRBJ1-1; TRBD1 might be the D (5 bases). V was pared by 0 bases and J by 4 bases, with 12 bases between. The length of the CDR3 is 15 residues. Germline CDR1 LGHDT, CDR2 YNNKEL (reference sequence). CDR3 protein: CASSQESGKSTEAFF. The CDR3 region has the DNA TGTGCCAGCAGCCAAGAATCAGGGAAGAGCACTGAAGCTTTCTTT.